The clone carrying this T cell receptor (beta chain) was counted a single time. Its specificity is unknown. The same CDR3 also results from other DNA sequences found in this sample. This CDR3 is 13 amino acids long. Germline CDR1 KGHSH, CDR2 LQKENI. V dropped 1 base and J dropped 5 bases, with 8 bases sitting between them. The sample comes from a study of shared clonotypes between healthy human individuals. The assay was run at deep level. Sequenced by immunoSEQ multiplex PCR; TCRdb stores in-frame clones only, minus some. The sample holds about 380,000 clones; 95% to 97% are singletons and the top ten take approximately 0.32%. General study results and limits: Represented diversity, genetic and exposure-history alike, was limited by few donors.

The chain couples TRBV18 to TRBJ2-5; perhaps D is TRBD1 or TRBD2 (6 bases each). The TCR comes from a man younger than 45 in good health. The sequenced sample was memory CD8+ T cells sorted from blood. Subset: CD45RO+ cells pooled with CCR7-negative TemRA cells. The CDR3 nucleotides read TGTGCCAGCTCACCACTGGGGGGCGAGACCCAGTACTTC. Encoded protein: CASSPLGGETQYF.